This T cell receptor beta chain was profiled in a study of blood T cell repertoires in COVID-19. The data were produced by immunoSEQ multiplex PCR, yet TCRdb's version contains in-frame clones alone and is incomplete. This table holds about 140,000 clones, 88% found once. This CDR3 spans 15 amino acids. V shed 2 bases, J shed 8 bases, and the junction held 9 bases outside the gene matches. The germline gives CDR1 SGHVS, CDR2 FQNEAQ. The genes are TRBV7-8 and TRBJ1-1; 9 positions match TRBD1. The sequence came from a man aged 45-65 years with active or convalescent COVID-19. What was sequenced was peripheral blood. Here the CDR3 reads CASSLTGGAGGEAFF. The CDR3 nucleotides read TGTGCCAGCAGCTTAACAGGGGGCGCAGGGGGCGAAGCTTTCTTT.